The 15 T cell receptor beta chains below come from one sample, sequenced in a study of PD-1 blockade in classical Hodgkin lymphoma. Method: immunoSEQ multiplex PCR; TCRdb's copy keeps in-frame clones and lacks some. The sample yields 26,000 or so clones, around 72% seen once. Regarding time point: cycle 4 day 1 (C4D1), after five to seven weeks of nivolumab. Every patient experienced relapse after autologous stem cell transplantation, and brentuximab vedotin exposure varied. This specimen consisted of peripheral blood mononuclear cells (PBMCs), obtained before the fourth cycle of nivolumab. These receptors were taken from a human donor with classical Hodgkin lymphoma.

This sequence joins TRBV7-8 and TRBJ2-5; TRBD1 might be the D (7 bases). V lost 5 bases, J lost 2 bases, and 15 bases lay in between. The CDR3 runs 15 residues. Germline CDR1 and CDR2: SGHVS and FQNEAQ. CDR3 protein: CASSLVRGAQETQYF. The CDR3 DNA reads TGTGCCAGCAGCCTGGTCAGGGGGGCACAAGAGACCCAGTACTTC.

The chain joins TRBV6-6 to TRBJ1-4; maybe TRBD1 (5 bases). The CDR3 runs to 15 residues. Germline CDR1 reads MNHNY; CDR2 reads SVGAGI (reference sequence). The ends were cut back, 0 bases at V and 8 bases at J, with 13 bases in the middle. The DNA of the CDR3 is TGTGCCAGCAGTTACTCGTTGCAGGGCGACGAAAAACTGTTTTTT. Translated, it gives CASSYSLQGDEKLFF.

There are a few counts of this clone. V is TRBV9 and J is TRBJ1-1; 8 bases are shared with TRBD1. Trimming removed 0 bases from V and 1 base from J; junction bases left unmatched: 8. CDR3 length equals 17 residues. Germline values: CDR1 SGDLS, CDR2 YYNGEE. CDR3 nucleotide sequence: TGTGCCAGCAGCGTAGGTACGCTACAGGGGGGGAACACTGAAGCTTTCTTT. This translates into CASSVGTLQGGNTEAFF.

The CDR3 reads CASSLWVPGTGGKETQYF. CDR3 nucleotides: TGTGCCAGCAGTTTATGGGTACCCGGGACAGGGGGCAAGGAGACCCAGTACTTC. The V call is TRBV28, the J call TRBJ2-5, with TRBD1 matching 12 bases. The V gene end was trimmed by 0 bases and the J gene end by 5 bases; junction bases not matched to a gene: 10. Germline V CDR1 and CDR2: MDHEN, SYDVKM. The CDR3 is 18 residues long.

J is TRBJ2-3 and V is TRBV10-3; TRBD2 might be the D (5 bases). The germline V gene has CDR1 ENHRY and CDR2 SYGVKD. V lost 1 base to trimming and J lost 4 bases, with 18 bases between them. The CDR3 length is 17 residues. The CDR3 sequence is CAISEFVRTSGADTQYF. The CDR3 DNA reads TGTGCCATCAGTGAGTTCGTCAGAACTAGTGGCGCAGATACGCAGTATTTT.

This chain connects TRBV5-1 to TRBJ1-1, with a tentative D call TRBD1 (5 bases). CDR3 length equals 14 residues. Germline lookup yields CDR1 SGHRS and CDR2 YFSETQ. Trimming removed 6 bases at V and 1 base at J, with 13 bases between. The CDR3 loop is CASKSQQGNTEAFF. Here the CDR3 DNA reads TGCGCCAGCAAATCTCAGCAGGGGAACACTGAAGCTTTCTTT.

J is TRBJ1-1 and V is TRBV7-9; D gene uncertain. CDR3 length equals 15 residues. V lost 0 bases and J 0 bases, leaving 8 bases between the germline ends. Germline loops: CDR1 SEHNR, CDR2 FQNEAQ (reference sequence). CDR3 nucleotide sequence: TGTGCCAGCAGCTTAGCGTTTCGGATGAACACTGAAGCTTTCTTT. Its protein product is CASSLAFRMNTEAFF.

The genes are TRBV19 and TRBJ1-1, with D tentatively TRBD1 (6 bases). The CDR3 totals 13 residues. Germline values: CDR1 LNHDA, CDR2 SQIVND (reference sequence). V lost 7 bases, J lost 2 bases, and 11 bases lay in between. Here the CDR3 reads CASNDRLNTEAFF. DNA for the CDR3: TGTGCCAGTAACGACAGGCTTAACACTGAAGCTTTCTTT.

CDR3: CASSSPGRPTPYEQYF. DNA of the CDR3: TGTGCCAGCAGCTCTCCTGGGAGACCTACCCCCTACGAGCAGTACTTC. The chain carries TRBV21-1 and TRBJ2-7; the D segment call TRBD2 is taken from the table without a DNA check. TRBV21-1 is marked as a pseudogene. The CDR3 covers 16 residues.

The CDR3 region has the DNA TGCGCCAGCAGACAGGAAACTGAAGCTTTCTTT. It is translated as CASRQETEAFF. V gene TRBV5-1 combines with J gene TRBJ1-1; D perhaps matches TRBD1 (5 bases). The CDR3 extends over 11 amino acids. V was pared by 5 bases and J by 5 bases, with 7 bases between. The germline CDR1 and CDR2 sequences are SGHRS and YFSETQ. The entire variable domain, with the rest obtained from reference TRBV5-1 and TRBJ1-1, is as follows: KAGVTQTPRYLIKTRGQQVTLSCSPISGHRSVSWYQQTPGQGLQFLFEYFSETQRNKGNFPGRFSGRQFSNSRSEMNVSTLELGDSALYLCASRQETEAFFGQGTRLTVV.

V gene TRBV28 combines with J gene TRBJ1-2; tentatively, D is TRBD1 (6 bases). This CDR3 is 15 amino acids long. In germline, CDR1 is MDHEN, CDR2 SYDVKM. V was clipped by 6 bases and J by 6 bases, with 20 bases between them. The CDR3, as DNA: TGTGCCAGCAGCCCCGCCGGGACACTTATCAATGGCTACACCTTC. This encodes CASSPAGTLINGYTF.

The V and J genes are TRBV11-2 and TRBJ2-6, with D uncertain. Germline CDR1 is SGHAT and CDR2 is FQNNGV. The CDR3 is 16 residues long. With 5 bases removed from V and 0 bases from J, the gap between germline ends came to 11 bases. The DNA for the CDR3 is TGTGCCAGCAGCCTGAAGATGGGCTCTGGGGCCAACGTCCTGACTTTC. Amino acids: CASSLKMGSGANVLTF.

The chain joins TRBV5-1 to TRBJ1-5; 8 bases map to TRBD1. Germline CDR1 SGHRS, CDR2 YFSETQ. There are 14 residues in the CDR3. With V trimmed by 0 bases and J by 4 bases, 0 bases remained unmatched. The CDR3 region is CASSLGTGNQPQHF. In nucleotides, the CDR3 is TGCGCCAGCAGCTTGGGGACAGGGAATCAGCCCCAGCATTTT.

The rearrangement uses TRBV1 and TRBJ2-1; TRBD2 is taken as the D call from the table, unchecked against the DNA. TRBV1 is tagged as a pseudogene. The CDR3 length is 17 residues. CDR3 sequence (DNA): TGCACCAGCAGCCCCATTTTGACTAGAGCTCTATACAATGAGCAGTTCTTC. This encodes CTSSPILTRALYNEQFF.

J is TRBJ2-7 and V is TRBV19, with a tentative D call TRBD2 (6 bases). The CDR3 is 14 amino acids. The germline V gene encodes CDR1 LNHDA and CDR2 SQIVND (reference sequence). The V and J ends lost 3 bases and 3 bases respectively, with 12 bases between them. The CDR3 here is CASSMREAGYEQYF. CDR3 nucleotides: TGTGCCAGTAGTATGAGGGAGGCAGGCTACGAGCAGTACTTC.